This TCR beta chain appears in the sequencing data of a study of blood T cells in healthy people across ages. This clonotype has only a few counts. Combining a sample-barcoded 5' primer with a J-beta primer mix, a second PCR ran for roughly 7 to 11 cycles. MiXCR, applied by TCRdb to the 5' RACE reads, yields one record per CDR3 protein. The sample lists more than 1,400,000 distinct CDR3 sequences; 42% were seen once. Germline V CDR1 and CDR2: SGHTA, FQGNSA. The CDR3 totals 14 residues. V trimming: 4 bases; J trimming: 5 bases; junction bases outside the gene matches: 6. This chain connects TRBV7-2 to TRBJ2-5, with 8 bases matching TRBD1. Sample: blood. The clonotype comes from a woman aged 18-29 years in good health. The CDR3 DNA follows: TGTGCCAGCAGCTATCAGGGGGCGCGGGAGACCCAGTACTTC. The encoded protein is CASSYQGARETQYF. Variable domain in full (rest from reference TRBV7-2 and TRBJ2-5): GAGVSQSPSNKVTEKGKDVELRCDPISGHTALYWYRQSLGQGLEFLIYFQGNSAPDKSGLPSDRFSAERTGGSVSTLTIQRTQQEDSAVYLCASSYQGARETQYFGPGTRLLVL.